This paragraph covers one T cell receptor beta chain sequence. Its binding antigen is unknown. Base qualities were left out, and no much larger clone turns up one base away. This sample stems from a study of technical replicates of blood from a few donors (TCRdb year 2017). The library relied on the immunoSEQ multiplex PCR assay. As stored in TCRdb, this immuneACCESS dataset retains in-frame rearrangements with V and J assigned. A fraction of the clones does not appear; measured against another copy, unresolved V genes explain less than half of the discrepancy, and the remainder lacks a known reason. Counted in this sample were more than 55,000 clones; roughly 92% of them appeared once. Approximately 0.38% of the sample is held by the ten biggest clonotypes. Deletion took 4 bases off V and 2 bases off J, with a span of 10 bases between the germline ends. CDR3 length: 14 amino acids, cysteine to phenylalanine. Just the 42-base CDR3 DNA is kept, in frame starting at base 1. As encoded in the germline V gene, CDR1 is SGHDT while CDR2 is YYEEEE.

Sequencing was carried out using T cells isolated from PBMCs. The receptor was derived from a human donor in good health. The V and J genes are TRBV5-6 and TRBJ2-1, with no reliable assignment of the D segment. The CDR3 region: CASSLQWTYNEQFF. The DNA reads TGTGCCAGCAGCCTACAGTGGACCTACAATGAGCAGTTCTTC.